The TCR beta chain under discussion was sequenced for a study of cytomegalovirus exposure and HLA in healthy donors. It was with 60 Vbeta and 13 Jbeta primers that the PCR ran. TCRdb's copy holds only in-frame clones and misses some; the assay was immunoSEQ multiplex PCR. This sample has 90,000 to 150,000 clones; over 65% occur once, and the top ten carry approximately 10%. The study, taken as a whole, reports: Association with HLA alleles at 0.05 false discovery rate was found for 15,000 to 20,000 TCR beta sequences in a later analysis.

V lost 6 bases and J lost 1, with 6 bases in between. Germline CDR1 and CDR2: SNHLY and FYNNEI. This CDR3 region has 13 residues. A note on this clone: What it binds is unknown.

This receptor was obtained from a woman aged 50 to 60 in good health and CMV-seropositive. This chain links TRBV2 with TRBJ2-2, with D possibly TRBD1 on 5 matching bases. The sequenced sample consisted of PBMCs. The DNA of the CDR3 is TGTGCCAGCAGCGGACAGAACACCGGGGAGCTGTTTTTT. Residues: CASSGQNTGELFF.